Listed below are T cell receptor beta chains from one sample, sequenced in a study of early T cells in non-severe SARS-CoV-2 infection. TCRdb ran MiXCR on the 5' RACE reads and lists one entry per CDR3 protein. The sample gives about 46,000 distinct CDR3 sequences, less than 6.5% of which show up once; roughly 5.4% is in the top ten. The specimen was whole blood, collected at baseline. The receptors originated from an adult who was a healthcare worker with PCR-confirmed SARS-CoV-2 infection or an uninfected control (not recorded which). Each CDR3 is given with its conserved first and last residue. Fields, in order: V gene, clone size, J gene, D gene, CDR3 DNA, CDR3 protein. D genes are given only for firm matches. The size entry is marked missing in some rows and otherwise reads once, few, many or a size class.

>TRBV9|few|TRBJ2-3|TRBD2
TGTGCCAGCAGCGTTACTAGCGGGAGTGATACGCAGTATTTT
CASSVTSGSDTQYF
>TRBV24-1|many|TRBJ2-1|TRBD2
TGTGCCACCAGTGCGGAGCGGGAGGGTGGGAATGAGCAGTTCTTC
CATSAEREGGNEQFF
>TRBV20-1|many|TRBJ2-4|TRBD2
TGCAGTGCTAGGCTAGGACTAGCGGAACTAGCCAAAAACATTCAGTACTTC
CSARLGLAELAKNIQYF
>TRBV20-1|once|TRBJ2-1|TRBD2
TGCAGTGCTAGAGACGCGTCTAGCGGGAGCGGCGATGAGCAGTTCTTC
CSARDASSGSGDEQFF
>TRBV25-1|many|TRBJ2-7|TRBD1
TGTGCCAGTGTAGACAGGGGAAACCACGAGCAGTACTTC
CASVDRGNHEQYF
>TRBV2|medium-sized|TRBJ2-1|-
TGTGCCAGCAGTGATCGGGTAAACAATGAGCAGTTCTTC
CASSDRVNNEQFF
>TRBV6-6|few|TRBJ2-1|-
TGTGCCAGCAGTTACTCCGGGACGAACTACAATGAGCAGTTCTTC
CASSYSGTNYNEQFF
>TRBV20-1|many|TRBJ2-7|TRBD2
TGCAGTGCTAGCGGGAGGGCCGACGAGCAGTACTTC
CSASGRADEQYF
>TRBV28|many|TRBJ1-1|-
TGTGCCAGCAGTCCCAGGTGGGCGACTGAAGCTTTCTTT
CASSPRWATEAFF
>TRBV7-9|-|TRBJ1-1|-
TGTGCCAGCAGCTTAGCCGGGACGGAGACGGGGGAAGCTTTCTTT
CASSLAGTETGEAFF
>TRBV11-2|many|TRBJ2-7|-
TGTGCCAGCAGCTTATTGGACGACCCCTCCTACGAGCAGTACTTC
CASSLLDDPSYEQYF
>TRBV28|few|TRBJ1-5|-
TGTGCCAGCAGCCTAACGGCCTACAGGGCTGGGGATAGCAATCAGCCCCAGCATTTT
CASSLTAYRAGDSNQPQHF
>TRBV12-3/TRBV12-4|few|TRBJ2-1|-
TGTGCCAGCAGCAGCGCGGGCCAGGGGACCAATGAGCAGTTCTTC
CASSSAGQGTNEQFF
>TRBV4-2|-|TRBJ1-3|-
TGTGCCAGCAGCCAAGATACAGGCGCAGGGGGAAACACCATATATTTT
CASSQDTGAGGNTIYF
>TRBV7-6|many|TRBJ2-7|-
TGTGCCAGCAGCTTAGTAGGCCAGCCCTACGAGCAGTACTTC
CASSLVGQPYEQYF
>TRBV30|many|TRBJ2-1|TRBD1
TGTGCCTGGAGTCCGGGACAGGGGATCAATGAGCAGTTCTTC
CAWSPGQGINEQFF
>TRBV5-4|-|TRBJ2-2|-
TGTGCCAGCAGCTTGGACTTCGCCGGGGAGCTGTTTTTT
CASSLDFAGELFF
>TRBV16|-|TRBJ1-2|-
TGTGCCAGCAGCCGCAGGGGAGTTAGTGATGGCTACACCTTC
CASSRRGVSDGYTF
>TRBV6-6|-|TRBJ2-5|-
TGTGCCAGCAGTTATAAAGGGAGGGAGACCCAGTACTTC
CASSYKGRETQYF
>TRBV11-2|-|TRBJ2-5|-
TGTGCCAGCAGCTTAGGACGTGTCCAAGAGACCCAGTACTTC
CASSLGRVQETQYF
>TRBV30|many|TRBJ2-7|TRBD1
TGTGCCTGGAGGGGGGACAGGTACGAGCAGTACTTC
CAWRGDRYEQYF
>TRBV28|few|TRBJ2-5|TRBD1
TGTGCCAGCAGTTCACCGGGACAGGGGCTAGAGACCCAGTACTTC
CASSSPGQGLETQYF
>TRBV5-6|-|TRBJ2-7|-
TGTGCCAGCAGCCCTGGAACGGGGTACCAAGCCTACGAGCAGTACTTC
CASSPGTGYQAYEQYF
>TRBV5-4|-|TRBJ2-2|-
TGTGCCAGCAGCCAAGGGGCGATACCGGGGGAGCTGTTTTTT
CASSQGAIPGELFF
>TRBV28|many|TRBJ2-5|-
TGTGCCAGCAGTGTTGGGGGTCAAGAGACCCAGTACTTC
CASSVGGQETQYF
>TRBV3-1|few|TRBJ2-1|-
TGTGCCAGCAGCCAAGGCGGCTCAAGGAATGAGCAGTTCTTC
CASSQGGSRNEQFF
>TRBV20-1|many|TRBJ2-7|-
TGCAGTGCTCTGACCCCACCGTACGAGCAGTACTTC
CSALTPPYEQYF
>TRBV20-1|many|TRBJ1-5|-
TGCAGTGCTAGTCCGGACACAGCCAATCAGCCCCAGCATTTT
CSASPDTANQPQHF
>TRBV7-2|-|TRBJ1-5|-
TGTGCCAGCAGTGACAGATTCAATCAGCCCCAGCATTTT
CASSDRFNQPQHF
>TRBV28|many|TRBJ2-6|-
TGTGCCAGCCGCCGATTAAGCTCTGGGGCCAACGTCCTGACTTTC
CASRRLSSGANVLTF
>TRBV7-9|many|TRBJ1-2|-
TGTGCCAGCAGCTTCGGCGACAGAAACTATGGCTACACCTTC
CASSFGDRNYGYTF
>TRBV7-9|many|TRBJ2-1|TRBD2
TGTGCCAGCAGCTTGGAACTAGCGGGAGCTTTCTACAATGAGCAGTTCTTC
CASSLELAGAFYNEQFF
>TRBV7-9|many|TRBJ1-6|-
TGTGCCAGCAGCCCTTCTAGAGGTTTGGGGAATTCACCCCTCCACTTT
CASSPSRGLGNSPLHF
>TRBV29-1|many|TRBJ2-7|TRBD2
TGCAGCGTAGATAGCGGGACCGACTACGAGCAGTACTTC
CSVDSGTDYEQYF
>TRBV6-6|few|TRBJ1-3|TRBD1
TGTGCCAGCAGTTACTCCGCAGGGGGCGAAAACACCATATATTTT
CASSYSAGGENTIYF
>TRBV5-1|-|TRBJ2-3|TRBD1
TGCGCCAGCAGCCCGCGGGACAGGGAGCTGGATGACCCGATTACGCAGTATTTT
CASSPRDRELDDPITQYF
>TRBV11-3|-|TRBJ2-1|-
TGTGCCAGCAGCTTATACCACAATGAGCAGTTCTTC
CASSLYHNEQFF
>TRBV14|-|TRBJ1-1|-
TGTGCCAGCAGCCAATGGGCCGTCGGGCGGGTAAACACTGAAGCTTTCTTT
CASSQWAVGRVNTEAFF
>TRBV11-2|many|TRBJ2-1|TRBD2
TGTGCCTGTCGAAGGCTAGCGGGATCCAATGAGCAGTTCTTC
CACRRLAGSNEQFF
>TRBV24-1|many|TRBJ1-5|TRBD1
TGTGCCACCAGTGACTCCTTTTCCGGGACAGGGGACGGCAATCAGCCCCAGCATTTT
CATSDSFSGTGDGNQPQHF
>TRBV6-6|few|TRBJ1-5|-
TGTGCCAGCAGTAGGGGTCAGTGGAGCAATCAGCCCCAGCATTTT
CASSRGQWSNQPQHF
>TRBV7-9|-|TRBJ2-7|TRBD2
TGTGCCAGCAGCCAAACTAGCGGGAGCTCCTACGAGCAGTACTTC
CASSQTSGSSYEQYF
>TRBV27|many|TRBJ2-7|-
TGTGCCAGCAGTTTGACTAGTAGGGTATACGAGCAGTACTTC
CASSLTSRVYEQYF
>TRBV7-7|-|TRBJ2-7|-
TGTGCTAGCAGCTTACGCGTAGGGTCCTACGAGCAGTACTTC
CASSLRVGSYEQYF
>TRBV11-2|-|TRBJ2-3|-
TGTGCCAGCAGTCCCTCCCAGCCGAGCACAGATACGCAGTATTTT
CASSPSQPSTDTQYF
>TRBV7-3|many|TRBJ2-5|-
TGTGCCAGCAGCTTAGCTCCAGGGGCAGGAGAGACCCAGTACTTC
CASSLAPGAGETQYF
>TRBV2|many|TRBJ2-7|TRBD1
TGTGCCAGCAGTCCGGACAGGGGTAACGAGCAGTACTTC
CASSPDRGNEQYF
>TRBV11-2|many|TRBJ1-3|-
TGTGCCAGCAGCTTAGACAGGGCTGGAAACACCATATATTTT
CASSLDRAGNTIYF
>TRBV29-1|many|TRBJ2-5|-
TGCAGCGTACCAACCGCCGGGACCTATCGGGGGACCCAGTACTTC
CSVPTAGTYRGTQYF
>TRBV20-1|-|TRBJ1-2|-
TGCAGTGCCCCGGACTGGAGGAGCTATGGCTACACCTTC
CSAPDWRSYGYTF
>TRBV29-1|-|TRBJ2-2|-
TGCAGCGCTATAGATAGCGGGGAGCTGTTTTTT
CSAIDSGELFF
>TRBV27|many|TRBJ2-7|TRBD1
TGTGCCAGCATGATCACGGGGCAGGGGGTCTACGAGCAGTACTTC
CASMITGQGVYEQYF
>TRBV5-1|-|TRBJ2-3|-
TGCGCCAGCAGCAGCGACTTCGATACGCAGTATTTT
CASSSDFDTQYF
>TRBV27|many|TRBJ2-2|-
TGTGCCAGCAGTTTAGGGGTCGGTACCTACAGGACCGGGGAGCTGTTTTTT
CASSLGVGTYRTGELFF